The following is a T cell receptor beta chain sequence with its context. The sample holds a few counts of this clonotype. Its antigen remains unidentified. No much larger clonotype is one base removed from it; base qualities were not supplied. This record belongs to a study of T cells after yellow fever vaccination (dated by TCRdb to about 2019). In the study overall: The SMART-Seq v4 Ultra Low Input RNA kit was used to prepare libraries from fractions with low cell numbers. To track T-cell clones before and after primary and booster YFV17D yellow fever vaccination, bulk TCR alpha and beta repertoires were sequenced longitudinally. Two healthy male donors, one aged 18 to 30 and one aged 30 to 39 years, were included in the cohort. Blood was drawn at multiple timepoints before and after primary and secondary immunization, with bulk PBMC replicates and cell subsets isolated. What the work shows at the level of the full study, not this receptor alone: After the booster, most clones that had expanded after primary vaccination were detected again (almost 97% of CD4 and around nine tenths of CD8), suggesting broad maintenance of memory. The secondary T-cell response was weaker than the primary response but faster, peaking on day 5 instead of day 15. Because abundant contaminating clonotypes from the bulk population could be contained in FACS-sorted repertoires, computational filtering was required. A small share of clonotypes occurred in both CD4 and CD8 compartments, likely arising from convergent recombination. The study included only a couple of donors, which limits how far the findings can be generalized.

Sequencing relied on an Illumina NovaSeq 6000. Synthesis of TCR cDNA relied on 5'RACE template switching, a step that introduced a universal primer site along with unique molecular identifiers. Priming of cDNA synthesis was performed from both the TCR alpha and TCR beta constant segments. Library amplification used two PCR steps, and the second PCR step added sample barcodes and sequencing adapters. Sequencing of libraries was performed on Illumina HiSeq 2500 (2x100 bp) or NovaSeq (2x150 bp). On the study's bioinformatics: MIGEC handled demultiplexing of reads and collapsing into UMI consensus sequences, while MiXCR performed V(D)J alignment. Using edgeR on replicate PBMC samples, clonotypes were called vaccine-responding if FDR was below 0.01 and the log2 fold change was above 5 up to day 15. Bulk clonotypes were assigned CD4 or CD8 identity according to which sequenced CD4 or CD8 repertoire held them at higher abundance. TCRdb reran the public reads through fastp at Q25 and MiXCR, keeping productive beta chains. Rows merge per CDR3 protein into single entries with the most common DNA and genes. TCRdb, not the original authors, processed these V and J calls. The sample has 400,000 to 450,000 distinct CDR3 sequences on record, 18% of them singletons. The ten most abundant clones make up about a sixth of the sample.

Taken with the paper, the label for treatment or condition translates to: live attenuated yellow fever vaccine strain. At each blood-draw timepoint, two biological replicates of bulk PBMCs were obtained. PBMCs were isolated from peripheral blood using a standard Ficoll-Paque protocol. TriZol was used to extract RNA from bulk PBMCs, from CD4 and CD8 fractions, and from dextramer-positive and dextramer-negative fractions. The clonotype originates from a man in his late teens or twenties who received the YFV17D yellow fever vaccine. The sample consisted of PBMCs, taken before the yellow fever booster vaccination.

The DNA reads TGTGCCAGCAGCCCGGGGGGGTCAGATACGCAGTATTTT. Its amino acids are CASSPGGSDTQYF. The rearranged chain carries TRBV7-2 and TRBJ2-3, and TRBD2 matches 8 of the central bases. Based on the germline V gene, the CDR1 and CDR2 sequences are SGHTA and FQGNSA. Measured from the cysteine to the phenylalanine, the CDR3 is 13 residues long. The read is trimmed to its CDR3 DNA, 39 bases read in frame from base 1. Clipping removes 5 bases from V and 4 bases from J, with 2 as the unmatched junction base count. The CDR3, completed at both ends by the reference TRBV7-2 and TRBJ2-3 genes, gives the full variable domain GAGVSQSPSNKVTEKGKDVELRCDPISGHTALYWYRQSLGQGLEFLIYFQGNSAPDKSGLPSDRFSAERTGGSVSTLTIQRTQQEDSAVYLCASSPGGSDTQYFGPGTRLTVL.